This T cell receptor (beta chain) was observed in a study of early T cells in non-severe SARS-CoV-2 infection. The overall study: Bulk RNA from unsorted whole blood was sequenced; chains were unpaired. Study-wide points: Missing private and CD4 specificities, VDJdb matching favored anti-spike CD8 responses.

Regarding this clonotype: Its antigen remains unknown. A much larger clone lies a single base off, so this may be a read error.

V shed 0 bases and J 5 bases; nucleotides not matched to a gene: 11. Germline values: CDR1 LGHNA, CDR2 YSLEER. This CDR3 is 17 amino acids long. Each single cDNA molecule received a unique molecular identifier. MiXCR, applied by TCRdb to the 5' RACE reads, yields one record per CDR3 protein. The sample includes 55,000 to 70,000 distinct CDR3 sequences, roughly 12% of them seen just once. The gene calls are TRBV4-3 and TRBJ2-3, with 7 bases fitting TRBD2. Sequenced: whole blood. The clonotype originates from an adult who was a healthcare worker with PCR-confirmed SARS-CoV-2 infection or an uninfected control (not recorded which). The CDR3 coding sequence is TGCGCCAGCAGCCAAGATTGGACTAGGTGCATGGGAGATACGCAGTATTTT. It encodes CASSQDWTRCMGDTQYF.